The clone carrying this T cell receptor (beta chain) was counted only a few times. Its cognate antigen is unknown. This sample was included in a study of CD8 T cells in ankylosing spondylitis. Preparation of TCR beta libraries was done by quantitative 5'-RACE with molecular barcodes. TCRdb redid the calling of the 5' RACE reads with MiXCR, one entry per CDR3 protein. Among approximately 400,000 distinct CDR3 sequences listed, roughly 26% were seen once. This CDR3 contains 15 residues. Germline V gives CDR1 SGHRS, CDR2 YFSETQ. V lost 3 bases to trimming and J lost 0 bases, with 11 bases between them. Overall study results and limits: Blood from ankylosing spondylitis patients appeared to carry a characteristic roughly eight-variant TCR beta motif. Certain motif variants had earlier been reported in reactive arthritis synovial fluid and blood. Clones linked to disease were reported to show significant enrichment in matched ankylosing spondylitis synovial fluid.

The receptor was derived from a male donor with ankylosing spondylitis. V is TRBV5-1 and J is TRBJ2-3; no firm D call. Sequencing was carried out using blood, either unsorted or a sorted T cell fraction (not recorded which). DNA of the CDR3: TGCGCCAGCAGCTCCGAGCCCCCTAGCACAGATACGCAGTATTTT. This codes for CASSSEPPSTDTQYF.